These 5 T cell receptor beta chains came from one sample sequenced in a study of blood T cell repertoires in COVID-19. Clones were read by immunoSEQ multiplex PCR, and TCRdb kept only the in-frame ones, dropping some. The data show about 130,000 clones, 79% seen once. The sample comprised peripheral blood. These receptors came from a man aged 35 to 55 with active or convalescent COVID-19.

The chain uses TRBV3-1 (or the pseudogene TRBV3-2) and TRBJ2-3; D may be TRBD2 (5 bases). Germline CDR1 is LGHDT and CDR2 is YNNKEL (reference sequence). This CDR3 has 14 amino acids. V gave up 4 bases and J gave up 1 base, with 9 bases separating them. CDR3 in amino acids: CASSRGLGTDTQYF. DNA of the CDR3: TGTGCCAGCAGCCGCGGACTTGGCACAGATACGCAGTATTTT.

V and J are TRBV6-6 and TRBJ1-1; TRBD1 aligns across 10 bases. V gave up 8 bases and J gave up 3 bases; unmatched junction bases: 0. Germline V gene data show CDR1 as MNHNY and CDR2 as SVGAGI (reference sequence). The CDR3 covers 12 residues. CDR3 sequence (DNA): TGTGCCAGCGGGACAGGGGACACTGAAGCTTTCTTT. Encoded protein: CASGTGDTEAFF.

The gene calls are TRBV6-6 and TRBJ2-3, with D hard to call. V was pared by 0 bases and J by 2 bases, with 9 bases between. The CDR3 is 15 residues long. In germline, CDR1 is MNHNY, CDR2 SVGAGI (reference sequence). CDR3 bases: TGTGCCAGCAGTTACTCGCAGGCCTTCACAGATACGCAGTATTTT. Translation gives CASSYSQAFTDTQYF.

V and J are TRBV19 and TRBJ2-7, with 12 bases fitting TRBD2. Unmatched junction bases numbered 8, after V lost 5 bases and J lost 3 bases. The germline CDR1 and CDR2 sequences are LNHDA and SQIVND (reference sequence). CDR3 size: 16 residues. The chain's CDR3 is CASSPLGLAGNYEQYF. The CDR3 nucleotides are TGTGCCAGTAGTCCCCTCGGACTAGCGGGGAACTACGAGCAGTACTTC.

J is TRBJ1-1 and V is TRBV19, with D unclear. Germline CDR1 LNHDA, CDR2 SQIVND (reference sequence). The CDR3 is 17 amino acids. Trimming pared 3 bases from V and 5 bases from J, leaving 22 bases between. In DNA form, the CDR3 reads TGTGCCAGTAGTATCCCGGGATGGCAGAAAGTTCAGACTGAAGCTTTCTTT. It specifies CASSIPGWQKVQTEAFF.